Below are 30 T cell receptor beta chains sequenced from a single sample in a study of T cell responses to AZD1222 COVID-19 vaccine. TCRdb's table, derived via immunoSEQ multiplex PCR, lists solely in-frame clones and lacks some. The sample comprises around 140,000 clones, about 92% of which are singletons, and 10% to 15% rests with the top ten. Specimen: peripheral blood, collected after recovery from COVID-19. The source of these receptors is an adult who had recovered from COVID-19.

The V gene is TRBV10-2, the J gene TRBJ1-5; 8 bases align to TRBD1. The V gene end was trimmed by 6 bases and the J gene end by 5 bases; junction bases not matched to a gene: 6. The V gene's germline CDR1 is WSHSY and CDR2 SAAADI. There are 14 residues in the CDR3. This chain's CDR3 is CASSGQGWDQPQHF. The CDR3 DNA reads as TGCGCCAGCAGCGGACAGGGATGGGATCAGCCCCAGCATTTT.

V usage is TRBV2 and J usage is TRBJ2-7; TRBD2 matches 10 bases. J gave up 4 bases and V 5 bases, and 5 bases lay outside the gene matches. This CDR3 spans 14 amino acids. Germline CDR1 and CDR2: SNHLY and FYNNEI. The DNA of the CDR3 is TGTGCCAGCAGTCCCCTAGCGGGAGATTACGAGCAGTACTTC. Residues: CASSPLAGDYEQYF.

The chain employs TRBV6-4 and TRBJ1-2; D is uncertain. The V and J ends lost 5 bases and 4 bases respectively, with 11 bases between them. From germline, CDR1 is MRHNA and CDR2 SNTAGT. The CDR3 runs to 13 residues. The CDR3 bases are TGTGCCAGCAGTAGGAGGGTCGGCTATGGCTACACCTTC. Protein product: CASSRRVGYGYTF.

The rearrangement links TRBV6-5 to TRBJ2-3; tentative D call: TRBD1 (6 bases). V lost 5 bases to trimming and J lost 4 bases, with 16 bases between them. Germline V lookup: CDR1 MNHEY, CDR2 SVGAGI. CDR3 length: 15 amino acids. The chain's CDR3 is CASSPNTGSADTQYF. The CDR3 DNA reads as TGTGCCAGCAGTCCAAATACAGGGTCGGCAGATACGCAGTATTTT.

The chain carries TRBV4-1 and TRBJ1-1; D may be TRBD1 (6 bases). This CDR3 has 16 residues. V was pared by 4 bases and J by 4 bases, with 19 bases between. Germline V gives CDR1 MGHRA, CDR2 YSYEKL. In nucleotides, the CDR3 is TGCGCCAGCAGCCCCCAGGGGAAACGGGAGGCCACTGAAGCTTTCTTT. Translation: CASSPQGKREATEAFF.

The chain has TRBV7-9 and TRBJ2-7, with a tentative D call TRBD2 (5 bases). This CDR3 contains 13 residues. Germline CDR1 reads SEHNR; CDR2 reads FQNEAQ (reference sequence). V was cut by 0 bases and J by 2 bases, with 5 bases left in between. The CDR3 loop is CASSLAGAYEQYF. The CDR3 DNA follows: TGTGCCAGCAGCTTAGCGGGAGCCTACGAGCAGTACTTC.

This sequence joins TRBV29-1 and TRBJ2-3; TRBD2 aligns across 8 bases. The J segment lost 4 bases and the V segment lost 3 bases, leaving 3 bases of the junction unmatched. Germline lookup yields CDR1 SQVTM and CDR2 ANQGSEA. The CDR3 length is 13 residues. This CDR3 is CSVEGLGADTQYF. DNA for the CDR3: TGCAGCGTTGAGGGACTAGGGGCAGATACGCAGTATTTT.

The chain is built from TRBV4-1 and TRBJ1-4; TRBD1 matches at 8 bases. J lost 8 bases, V lost 4 bases, and 6 bases had no gene match. This CDR3 region has 14 residues. Germline CDR1 is MGHRA and CDR2 is YSYEKL. As DNA, the CDR3 is TGCGCCAGCAGCCCCGGACAGGGAAGAGAAAAACTGTTTTTT. This encodes CASSPGQGREKLFF.

The chain couples TRBV3-1 (or the pseudogene TRBV3-2) to TRBJ2-7; 9 nucleotides align to TRBD1. V shed 0 bases, J shed 0 bases, and the junction held 3 bases outside the gene matches. CDR3 length equals 16 residues. Germline lookup yields CDR1 LGHDT and CDR2 YNNKEL (reference sequence). The CDR3 coding sequence is TGTGCCAGCAGCCAAGAAGGACAGGGGAGCTCCTACGAGCAGTACTTC. This sequence encodes CASSQEGQGSSYEQYF.

The chain joins TRBV4-1 to TRBJ2-5; possibly TRBD1 or TRBD2 for D (5 bases each). The V end was cut by 5 bases, the J end by 2 bases, with 9 bases between. Looked up from germline, CDR1 is MGHRA and CDR2 is YSYEKL. The CDR3 has 13 residues. CDR3 sequence (DNA): TGCGCCAGCAGCGTGGGACCTCAAGAGACCCAGTACTTC. This sequence encodes CASSVGPQETQYF.

The V call is TRBV28, the J call TRBJ2-7, with 7 bases aligning to TRBD1. After removal of 6 bases from V and 2 bases from J, the junction contained 13 bases not matched to a gene. The CDR3 totals 16 residues. Germline CDR1 and CDR2: MDHEN and SYDVKM. CDR3 DNA: TGTGCCAGCAGCTTGGACAGGAGCATAGCAACCTACGAGCAGTACTTC. It translates to CASSLDRSIATYEQYF. The variable domain in full, completed from reference TRBV28 and TRBJ2-7, reads DVKVTQSSRYLVKRTGEKVFLECVQDMDHENMFWYRQDPGLGLRLIYFSYDVKMKEKGDIPEGYSVSREKKERFSLILESASTNQTSMYLCASSLDRSIATYEQYFGPGTRLTVT.

The chain has TRBV5-1 and TRBJ1-2; no definite D call. The CDR3 is 13 residues long. V shed 0 bases and J shed 6 bases, with 9 bases lying between them. Germline assignment: CDR1 SGHRS and CDR2 YFSETQ. CDR3 coding DNA: TGCGCCAGCAGCTTGGACAGTGACGATGGCTACACCTTC. Protein product: CASSLDSDDGYTF.

The V and J genes are TRBV5-1 and TRBJ2-7, with 9 bases fitting TRBD1. Unmatched junction bases numbered 12, after V lost 3 bases and J lost 2 bases. The CDR3 sequence is 17 residues long. CDR1 SGHRS and CDR2 YFSETQ come from the germline V gene. Here the CDR3 DNA reads TGCGCCAGCAGCTCCTTTGGAGGACAGGGGAATCCCTACGAGCAGTACTTC. It encodes CASSSFGGQGNPYEQYF.

This clone was observed a few times. This chain uses TRBV2 with TRBJ1-2, with TRBD1 matching over 8 bases. The CDR3 runs to 16 residues. Germline CDR1 SNHLY, CDR2 FYNNEI. J lost 4 bases, V lost 1 base, and 8 bases had no gene match. In DNA, the CDR3 is TGTGCCAGCAGTGAAGGGTATACAGGGGGTAGCTATGGCTACACCTTC. Translating it yields CASSEGYTGGSYGYTF.

The rearrangement joins TRBV14 to TRBJ1-4; D remains ambiguous. V was pared by 3 bases and J by 6 bases, with 14 bases between. CDR3 length: 15 amino acids. Germline values: CDR1 SGHDN, CDR2 FVKESK. CDR3 sequence (DNA): TGTGCCAGCAGCCACTCCGGGGTTGCATATGAAAAACTGTTTTTT. Its translation is CASSHSGVAYEKLFF.

The chain joins TRBV11-2 to TRBJ2-5; TRBD2 aligns across 10 bases. Looked up from germline, CDR1 is SGHAT and CDR2 is FQNNGV. The trim removed 1 base at V and 4 bases at J, leaving 3 bases unmatched. CDR3 size: 15 residues. CDR3 region: CASSLGLAGVETQYF. DNA of the CDR3: TGTGCCAGCAGCTTAGGCCTAGCGGGAGTAGAGACCCAGTACTTC.

A single count supports this clone. The J gene is TRBJ2-2, the V gene TRBV6-5; 10 bases agree with TRBD1. The CDR3 sequence is 15 residues long. Germline CDR1 MNHEY, CDR2 SVGAGI. Losses at the gene ends were 5 bases for V and 3 bases for J; bases not matched to a gene: 3. CDR3 loop: CASSPTGGYTGELFF. The CDR3, as DNA: TGTGCCAGCAGTCCGACAGGGGGCTACACCGGGGAGCTGTTTTTT.

The chain joins TRBV5-1 to TRBJ1-4; 9 positions match TRBD1. V dropped 3 bases and J dropped 3; count of bases not matched to a gene: 3. The CDR3 totals 15 residues. Germline-derived CDR1 and CDR2 are SGHRS and YFSETQ. The DNA for the CDR3 is TGCGCCAGCAGCTGGGGGGACAGGGCTAATGAAAAACTGTTTTTT. Amino acid sequence: CASSWGDRANEKLFF. Together with reference TRBV5-1 and TRBJ1-4, the CDR3 gives the full variable domain: KAGVTQTPRYLIKTRGQQVTLSCSPISGHRSVSWYQQTPGQGLQFLFEYFSETQRNKGNFPGRFSGRQFSNSRSEMNVSTLELGDSALYLCASSWGDRANEKLFFGSGTQLSVL.

This chain connects TRBV14 to TRBJ1-2, with a tentative D call TRBD1 (6 bases). The germline V gene has CDR1 SGHDN and CDR2 FVKESK. Trimming removed 4 bases at V and 2 bases at J, with 8 bases between. This CDR3 region has 13 residues. The CDR3 DNA is TGTGCCAGCAGCCGTGGACAGAACTATGGCTACACCTTC. Translated: CASSRGQNYGYTF.

The chain carries TRBV6-5 and TRBJ2-5; no definite D call. Germline CDR1 and CDR2: MNHEY and SVGAGI. The V end lost 0 bases, the J end lost 5 bases, and 7 bases lay between the germline ends. The CDR3 sequence is 13 residues long. The CDR3 region has the DNA TGTGCCAGCAGTTACTCCGATGGGGAGACCCAGTACTTC. Translation: CASSYSDGETQYF.

The chain recombines TRBV5-4 with TRBJ1-2, with a tentative D call TRBD1 (6 bases). The germline V and J ends were trimmed by 4 bases and 8 bases, with 15 bases remaining between them. The CDR3 covers 13 residues. Germline loops: CDR1 SGHNT, CDR2 YYREEE (reference sequence). CDR3 coding DNA: TGTGCCAGCAGCCGGGACACGGCGGGCGGCTACACCTTC. Protein product: CASSRDTAGGYTF.

The chain has TRBV5-1 and TRBJ1-3; no clear D gene. CDR3 length: 15 amino acids. In germline, CDR1 is SGHRS, CDR2 YFSETQ. The V and J ends lost 4 bases and 0 bases respectively, with 11 bases between them. CDR3 coding DNA: TGCGCCAGCAGCGTCGACGGGGTCTCTGGAAACACCATATATTTT. This translates into CASSVDGVSGNTIYF.

The chain is built from TRBV3-1 (or the pseudogene TRBV3-2) and TRBJ2-7, with TRBD2 matching 8 bases. The V segment lost 6 bases and the J segment 0 bases; nucleotides outside the gene matches: 7. The CDR3 consists of 15 residues. CDR1 and CDR2 from the germline V gene are LGHDT and YNNKEL (reference sequence). The CDR3 region is CASSVGLALSYEQYF. The CDR3 DNA is TGTGCCAGCAGTGTCGGACTAGCTCTCTCCTACGAGCAGTACTTC.

This chain links TRBV27 with TRBJ2-2; 12 positions match TRBD2. The trim removed 5 bases at V and 5 bases at J, leaving 9 bases unmatched. Germline lookup yields CDR1 MNHEY and CDR2 SMNVEV (reference sequence). The CDR3 has 17 residues. In DNA form, the CDR3 reads TGTGCCAGCAGTCCCAAAGGACTAGCGGGATCTACCGGGGAGCTGTTTTTT. Its protein product is CASSPKGLAGSTGELFF.

This sequence joins TRBV11-2 and TRBJ2-7; 12 nucleotides match TRBD2. The V gene end was trimmed by 5 bases and the J gene end by 2 bases; junction bases not matched to a gene: 4. CDR1 is SGHAT and CDR2 is FQNNGV in the germline V gene. The CDR3 is 15 residues long. Here the CDR3 reads CASSPRLAGAYEQYF. The CDR3 DNA is TGTGCCAGCAGCCCTAGACTAGCGGGAGCCTACGAGCAGTACTTC.

The CDR3 is CASSYLMNTEAFF. DNA of the CDR3: TGTGCCAGCAGTTATTTAATGAACACTGAAGCTTTCTTT. The chain joins TRBV6-5 to TRBJ1-1, with D unclear. Germline CDR1 and CDR2: MNHEY and SVGAGI. The V end was cut by 3 bases, the J end by 0 bases, with 5 bases between. The CDR3 loop spans 13 amino acids.

J is TRBJ2-3 and V is TRBV7-9, with no clear D. Trimming left V 1 base short and J 4 bases short, with 15 bases between. The CDR3 spans 16 residues. Germline V CDR1 and CDR2: SEHNR, FQNEAQ (reference sequence). The CDR3 reads CASSLGRSVSADTQYF. For the CDR3, the DNA is TGTGCCAGCAGCTTAGGGCGGAGCGTGTCGGCAGATACGCAGTATTTT.

J is TRBJ2-7 and V is TRBV27; D ambiguous. The CDR3 contains 13 residues. Trimming took off 3 bases at V and 1 base at J, with 7 bases between the two ends. In germline, CDR1 is MNHEY, CDR2 SMNVEV (reference sequence). The DNA of the CDR3 is TGTGCCAGCAGTTTCCGTGTATCCTACGAGCAGTACTTC. It translates to CASSFRVSYEQYF.

V gene TRBV10-3 combines with J gene TRBJ2-7; possibly TRBD1 or TRBD2 for D (5 bases each). The CDR3 is made up of 13 amino acids. Trimming took 10 bases from V and 1 from J, leaving 14 bases between them. Germline V lookup: CDR1 ENHRY, CDR2 SYGVKD. CDR3 DNA sequence: TGTGCCACAACCAGAGGGGAGTCCTACGAGCAGTACTTC. Its translation is CATTRGESYEQYF.

J is TRBJ2-7 and V is TRBV11-2; 9 bases map to TRBD2. J gave up 4 bases and V 1 base, and 5 bases lay outside the gene matches. The CDR3 loop spans 15 amino acids. Per germline, CDR1 SGHAT and CDR2 FQNNGV. The CDR3 bases are TGTGCCAGCAGCTTAGCAACTAGCGGGCAATACGAGCAGTACTTC. Encoded protein: CASSLATSGQYEQYF. Drawing the rest from reference TRBV11-2 and TRBJ2-7, the complete variable domain is EAGVAQSPRYKIIEKRQSVAFWCNPISGHATLYWYQQILGQGPKLLIQFQNNGVVDDSQLPKDRFSAERLKGVDSTLKIQPAKLEDSAVYLCASSLATSGQYEQYFGPGTRLTVT.